The 11 T cell receptor beta chains reported below all come from one sample, sequenced in a study of metastatic and nonmetastatic thyroid tumors. Each patient went into thyroid surgery without having received any treatment. Through MiXCR, TCRdb re-clonotyped the PCR reads. This table holds about 16,000 clones, approximately 30% found once. Input material: blood. All receptors derive from a female donor with papillary thyroid cancer or a benign thyroid nodule (not recorded which). Some clones in this sample may be carry-over from other donors' samples.

Of note for this clone: At one boundary the junction diverges from the germline segment, which might be a read error. CDR3 sequence reads: CASSEDSPATSEKLFF. The CDR3 bases are TGTGCCAGCAGTGAAGACAGCCCCGCAACTAGTGAAAAACTGTTTTTT. This rearrangement joins TRBV2 to TRBJ1-4; unclear D gene. This CDR3 contains 16 residues. Germline CDR1 is SNHLY and CDR2 is FYNNEI.

The chain uses TRBV11-2 and TRBJ2-7; 8 nucleotides agree with TRBD1. The CDR3 loop spans 13 amino acids. The V and J ends lost 5 bases and 5 bases, in that order; junction bases with no gene match: 5. CDR1 and CDR2 from the germline V gene are SGHAT and FQNNGV. DNA for the CDR3: TGTGCCAGCAGCCCCGGACAGGGAAACGAGCAGTACTTC. Its translation: CASSPGQGNEQYF.

This clone is termed medium-sized (0.01 to 0.1%). J is TRBJ2-1 and V is TRBV27; D remains ambiguous. With 3 bases removed from V and 2 bases from J, the gap between germline ends came to 5 bases. The CDR3 runs 13 residues. The germline V gene encodes CDR1 MNHEY and CDR2 SMNVEV (reference sequence). The DNA for the CDR3 is TGTGCCAGCAGTTTCACACCCTACAATGAGCAGTTCTTC. It codes for CASSFTPYNEQFF.

This chain connects TRBV5-1 to TRBJ2-7; 15 bases map to TRBD2. CDR3 length: 15 amino acids. Germline V gene lookup returns CDR1 SGHRS and CDR2 YFSETQ. J lost 7 bases, V lost 3 bases, and 5 bases had no gene match. The CDR3 bases are TGCGCCAGCAGCTCAGGGACTAGCGGGAGGTTTGAGCAGTACTTC. It is translated as CASSSGTSGRFEQYF.

This clone was recorded many times. The chain recombines TRBV7-9 with TRBJ2-3; D unclear. Germline lookup yields CDR1 SEHNR and CDR2 FQNEAQ (reference sequence). With 5 bases removed from V and 3 bases from J, the gap between germline ends came to 6 bases. The CDR3 length is 12 residues. CDR3 loop: CASSLPTDTQYF. CDR3 bases: TGTGCCAGCAGCCTCCCGACAGATACGCAGTATTTT.

The chain couples TRBV5-1 to TRBJ2-3; 15 nucleotides match TRBD2. The CDR3 loop spans 19 amino acids. J gave up 10 bases and V 0 bases, and 15 bases lay outside the gene matches. Germline-derived CDR1 and CDR2 are SGHRS and YFSETQ. CDR3 nucleotides: TGCGCCAGCAGCTTGGGGCCCGGACTAGCGGGAGGGCCCCATAGGGCGCAGTATTTT. It codes for CASSLGPGLAGGPHRAQYF.

This clone was counted ten times or more. The chain carries TRBV7-9 and TRBJ1-1; D remains unclear. CDR3 size: 14 residues. Germline CDR1 and CDR2: SEHNR and FQNEAQ (reference sequence). Trimming pared 1 base from V and 1 base from J, leaving 7 bases between. CDR3 loop: CASSLGQTNTEAFF. The CDR3 nucleotides are TGTGCCAGCAGCTTAGGGCAGACGAACACTGAAGCTTTCTTT.

The V and J genes are TRBV20-1 and TRBJ2-5; D is possibly TRBD1 or TRBD2 (6 bases each). The V end lost 3 bases, the J end lost 3 bases, and 11 bases lay between the germline ends. The CDR3 runs to 13 residues. Germline CDR1 reads DFQATT; CDR2 reads SNEGSKA (reference sequence). CDR3 coding DNA: TGCAGTGCTAGGTGGGGGGCCAAAGAGACCCAGTACTTC. Encoded protein: CSARWGAKETQYF.

This clone has a handful of counts. V is TRBV7-8 and J is TRBJ2-1, with TRBD2 matching 7 bases. The trim removed 1 base at V and 6 bases at J, leaving 6 bases unmatched. Germline V lookup: CDR1 SGHVS, CDR2 FQNEAQ. The CDR3 has 15 residues. The CDR3 DNA reads TGTGCCAGCAGCTTAGGGGCGGGAGTTGGCAATGAGCAGTTCTTC. Protein: CASSLGAGVGNEQFF.

The chain carries TRBV20-1 and TRBJ2-1; possibly TRBD2 for D (6 bases). Between the trimmed V and J ends, which lost 2 bases and 4 bases, there was a span of 24 bases. There are 18 residues in the CDR3. Per germline, CDR1 DFQATT and CDR2 SNEGSKA (reference sequence). The CDR3, as DNA: TGCAGTGCTAGACCCGAAATAGTGACTAGTCTGGTATACAATGAGCAGTTCTTC. This encodes CSARPEIVTSLVYNEQFF.

Relative to its sample, this clone is medium-sized. The rearrangement joins TRBV12-3 or TRBV12-4 to TRBJ1-5, with 12 nucleotides matching TRBD1. The CDR3 is 17 residues long. V trimming: 5 bases; J trimming: 3 bases; junction bases outside the gene matches: 8. For the CDR3, the DNA is TGTGCCAGCAGTAGCGGGGGACAGGGGGCGAACAATCAGCCCCAGCATTTT. It translates to CASSSGGQGANNQPQHF.